The TCR beta chain under discussion was sequenced for a study of T cell responses to AZD1222 COVID-19 vaccine. The CDR3 is 16 amino acids. V was clipped by 3 bases and J by 0 bases, with 17 bases between them. Germline V gene data show CDR1 as DFQATT and CDR2 as SNEGSKA (reference sequence). As for this clone: Its antigen is unidentified.

Clones were sequenced by immunoSEQ multiplex PCR, and TCRdb holds only the in-frame ones, with some missing. The sample includes 150,000 to 200,000 clones, around nine tenths of them seen just once. Study observations and caveats: Donor demographics were predominantly white British with a female majority; clonal diversity may be underestimated. At baseline, just 5 or 6 AZD1222 recipients tested seropositive.

The gene calls are TRBV20-1 and TRBJ1-1, with a possible D match to TRBD1 (5 bases). This specimen was peripheral blood, taken 28 days after the second AZD1222 dose. This TCR was recovered from an adult who received the AZD1222 COVID-19 vaccine. CDR3 bases: TGCAGTGCTAGTGACCCCCGGGGCAGATTGAACACTGAAGCTTTCTTT. Amino acids: CSASDPRGRLNTEAFF.